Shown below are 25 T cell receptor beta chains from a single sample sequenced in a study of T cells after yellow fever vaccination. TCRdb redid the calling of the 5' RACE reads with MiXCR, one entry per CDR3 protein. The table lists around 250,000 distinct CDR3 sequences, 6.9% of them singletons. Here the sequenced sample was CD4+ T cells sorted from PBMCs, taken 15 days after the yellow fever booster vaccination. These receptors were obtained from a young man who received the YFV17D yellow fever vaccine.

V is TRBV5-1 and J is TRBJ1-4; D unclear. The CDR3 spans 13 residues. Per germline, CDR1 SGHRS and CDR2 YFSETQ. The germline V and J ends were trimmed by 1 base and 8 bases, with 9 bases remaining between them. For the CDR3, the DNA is TGCGCCAGCAGCTTGAATATATGGGAAAAACTGTTTTTT. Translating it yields CASSLNIWEKLFF.

This CDR3 reads CASSPGRRVGYTF. The CDR3 bases are TGTGCCAGCAGCCCCGGGCGGAGGGTTGGCTACACCTTC. This rearrangement joins TRBV7-2 to TRBJ1-2; D call uncertain. The CDR3 runs to 13 residues. With 5 bases removed from V and 7 bases from J, the gap between germline ends came to 14 bases. The germline V gene has CDR1 SGHTA and CDR2 FQGNSA.

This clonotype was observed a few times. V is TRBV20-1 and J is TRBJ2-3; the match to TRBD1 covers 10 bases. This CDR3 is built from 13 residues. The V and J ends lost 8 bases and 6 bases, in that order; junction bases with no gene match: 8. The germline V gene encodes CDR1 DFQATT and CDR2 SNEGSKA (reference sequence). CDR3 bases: TGCAGTATCCCGGGACAGGGGATGGATACGCAGTATTTT. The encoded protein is CSIPGQGMDTQYF.

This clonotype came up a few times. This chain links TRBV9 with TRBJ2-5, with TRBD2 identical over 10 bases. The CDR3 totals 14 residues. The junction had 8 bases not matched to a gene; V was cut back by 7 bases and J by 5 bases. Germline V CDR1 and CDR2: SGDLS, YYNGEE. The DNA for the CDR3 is TGTGCCAGCGCCCGGTTAGCGGGAGGTGAGACCCAGTACTTC. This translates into CASARLAGGETQYF.

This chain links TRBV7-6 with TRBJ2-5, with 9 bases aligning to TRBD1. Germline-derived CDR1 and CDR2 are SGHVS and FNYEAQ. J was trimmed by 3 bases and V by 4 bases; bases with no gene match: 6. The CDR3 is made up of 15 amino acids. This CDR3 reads CASSWGTGNEETQYF. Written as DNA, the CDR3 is TGTGCCAGCAGCTGGGGGACAGGGAATGAAGAGACCCAGTACTTC.

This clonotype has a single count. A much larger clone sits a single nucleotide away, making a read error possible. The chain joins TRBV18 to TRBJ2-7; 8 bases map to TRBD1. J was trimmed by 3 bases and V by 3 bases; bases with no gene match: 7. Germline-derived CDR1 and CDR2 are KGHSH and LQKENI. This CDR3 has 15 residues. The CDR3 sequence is CASSPVQGAHYEQYF. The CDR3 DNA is TGTGCCAGCTCACCCGTCCAGGGGGCTCACTACGAGCAGTACTTC. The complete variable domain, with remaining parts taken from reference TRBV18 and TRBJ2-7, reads NAGVMQNPRHLVRRRGQEARLRCSPMKGHSHVYWYRQLPEEGLKFMVYLQKENIIDESGMPKERFSAEFPKEGPSILRIQQVVRGDSAAYFCASSPVQGAHYEQYFGPGTRLTVT.

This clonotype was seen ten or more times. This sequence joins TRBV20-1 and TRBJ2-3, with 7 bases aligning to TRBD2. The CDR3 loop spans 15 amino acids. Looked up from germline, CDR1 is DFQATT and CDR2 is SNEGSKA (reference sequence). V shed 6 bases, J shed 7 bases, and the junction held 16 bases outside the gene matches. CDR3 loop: CSARSGNLGINTQYF. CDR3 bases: TGCAGTGCGAGGAGCGGGAATCTTGGGATAAATACGCAGTATTTT.

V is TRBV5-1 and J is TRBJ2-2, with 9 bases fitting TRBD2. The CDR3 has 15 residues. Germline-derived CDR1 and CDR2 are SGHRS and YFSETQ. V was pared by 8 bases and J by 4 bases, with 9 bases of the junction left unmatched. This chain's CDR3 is CASNPGTSITGELFF. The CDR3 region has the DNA TGCGCCAGTAATCCTGGGACTAGCATCACCGGGGAGCTGTTTTTT. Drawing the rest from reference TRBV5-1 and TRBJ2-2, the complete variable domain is KAGVTQTPRYLIKTRGQQVTLSCSPISGHRSVSWYQQTPGQGLQFLFEYFSETQRNKGNFPGRFSGRQFSNSRSEMNVSTLELGDSALYLCASNPGTSITGELFFGEGSRLTVL.

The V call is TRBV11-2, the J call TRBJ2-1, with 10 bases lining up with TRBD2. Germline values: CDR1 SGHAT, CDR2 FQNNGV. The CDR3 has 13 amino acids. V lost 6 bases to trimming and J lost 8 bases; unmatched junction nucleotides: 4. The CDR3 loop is CASSLAGVYEQFF. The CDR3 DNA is TGTGCCAGCAGTCTAGCGGGAGTATATGAGCAGTTCTTC. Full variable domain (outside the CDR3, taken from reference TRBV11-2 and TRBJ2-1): EAGVAQSPRYKIIEKRQSVAFWCNPISGHATLYWYQQILGQGPKLLIQFQNNGVVDDSQLPKDRFSAERLKGVDSTLKIQPAKLEDSAVYLCASSLAGVYEQFFGPGTRLTVL.

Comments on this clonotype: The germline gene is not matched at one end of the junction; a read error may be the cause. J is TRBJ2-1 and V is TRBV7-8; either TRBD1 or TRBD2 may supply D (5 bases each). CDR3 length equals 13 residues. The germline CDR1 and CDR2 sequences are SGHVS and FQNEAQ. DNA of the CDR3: TGTCCCAGCAGCTCGGGACCCTACAATGAGCAGTTCTTC. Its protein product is CPSSSGPYNEQFF.

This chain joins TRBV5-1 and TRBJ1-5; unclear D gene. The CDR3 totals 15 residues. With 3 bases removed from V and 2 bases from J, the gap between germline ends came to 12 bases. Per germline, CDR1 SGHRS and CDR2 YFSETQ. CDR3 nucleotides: TGCGCCAGCAGCTGGGGATTGGGTCGCAATCAGCCCCAGCATTTT. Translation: CASSWGLGRNQPQHF.

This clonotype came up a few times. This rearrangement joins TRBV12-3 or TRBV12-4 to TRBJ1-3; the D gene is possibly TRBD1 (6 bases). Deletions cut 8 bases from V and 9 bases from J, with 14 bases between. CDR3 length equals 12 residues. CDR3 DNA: TGTGCCAGCGGGGGGCCCGGGGGCACCATATATTTT. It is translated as CASGGPGGTIYF.

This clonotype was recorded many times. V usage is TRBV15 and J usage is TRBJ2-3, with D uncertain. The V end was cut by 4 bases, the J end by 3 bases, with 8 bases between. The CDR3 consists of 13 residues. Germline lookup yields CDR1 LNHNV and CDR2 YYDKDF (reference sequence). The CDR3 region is CATSTQTTDTQYF. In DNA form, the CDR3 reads TGTGCCACCAGCACCCAGACTACAGATACGCAGTATTTT. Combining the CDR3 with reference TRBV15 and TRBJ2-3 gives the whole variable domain DAMVIQNPRYQVTQFGKPVTLSCSQTLNHNVMYWYQQKSSQAPKLLFHYYDKDFNNEADTPDNFQSRRPNTSFCFLDIRSPGLGDTAMYLCATSTQTTDTQYFGPGTRLTVL.

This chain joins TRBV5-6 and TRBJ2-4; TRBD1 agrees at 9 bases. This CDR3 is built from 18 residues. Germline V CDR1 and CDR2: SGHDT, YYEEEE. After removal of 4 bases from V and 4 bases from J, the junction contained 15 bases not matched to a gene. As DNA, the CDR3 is TGTGCCAGCAGCCACGGGACAGGGAGGTCTTGGGGAAAAAACATTCAGTACTTC. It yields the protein CASSHGTGRSWGKNIQYF.

CDR3 in DNA: TGTGCCAGCAGCCAAGATGAGAGTAGGGGGAGCACAGATACGCAGTATTTT. This sequence encodes CASSQDESRGSTDTQYF. The chain joins TRBV3-1 to TRBJ2-3, with D possibly matching TRBD1 (6 bases). V lost 0 bases and J lost 0, with 13 bases in between. This CDR3 contains 17 residues. Germline V gene data show CDR1 as LGHDT and CDR2 as YNNKEL (reference sequence).

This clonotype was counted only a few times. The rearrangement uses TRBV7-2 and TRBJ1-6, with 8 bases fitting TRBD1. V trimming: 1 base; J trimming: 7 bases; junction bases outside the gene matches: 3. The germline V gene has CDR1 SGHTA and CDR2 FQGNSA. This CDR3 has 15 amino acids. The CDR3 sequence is CASSLGGQGNSPLHF. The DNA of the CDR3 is TGTGCCAGCAGCTTAGGAGGACAGGGAAATTCACCCCTCCACTTT.

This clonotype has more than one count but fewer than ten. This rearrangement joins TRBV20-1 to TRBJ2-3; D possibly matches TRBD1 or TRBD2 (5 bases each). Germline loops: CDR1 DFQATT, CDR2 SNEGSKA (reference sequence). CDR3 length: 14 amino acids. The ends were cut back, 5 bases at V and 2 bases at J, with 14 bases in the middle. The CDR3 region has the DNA TGCAGTGCTGGGGGTGACGCCGTCACAGATACGCAGTATTTT. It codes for CSAGGDAVTDTQYF.

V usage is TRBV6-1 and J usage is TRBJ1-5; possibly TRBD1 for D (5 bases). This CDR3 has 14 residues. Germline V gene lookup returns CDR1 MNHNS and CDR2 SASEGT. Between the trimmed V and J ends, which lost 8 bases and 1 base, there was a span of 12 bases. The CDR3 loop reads CASGPWGSNQPQHF. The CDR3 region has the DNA TGTGCCAGCGGACCGTGGGGGAGCAATCAGCCCCAGCATTTT.

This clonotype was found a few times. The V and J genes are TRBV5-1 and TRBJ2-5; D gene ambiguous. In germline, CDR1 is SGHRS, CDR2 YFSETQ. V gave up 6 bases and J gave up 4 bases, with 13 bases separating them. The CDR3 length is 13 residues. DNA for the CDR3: TGCGCCAGCAACGCGGAGACCCGAGAGACCCAGTACTTC. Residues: CASNAETRETQYF.

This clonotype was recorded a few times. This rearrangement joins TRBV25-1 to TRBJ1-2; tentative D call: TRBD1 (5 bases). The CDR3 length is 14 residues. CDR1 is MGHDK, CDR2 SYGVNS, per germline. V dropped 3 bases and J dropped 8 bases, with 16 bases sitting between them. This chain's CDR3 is CASSEGTGAQGYTF. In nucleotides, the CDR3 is TGTGCCAGCAGTGAGGGGACCGGGGCCCAAGGCTACACCTTC.

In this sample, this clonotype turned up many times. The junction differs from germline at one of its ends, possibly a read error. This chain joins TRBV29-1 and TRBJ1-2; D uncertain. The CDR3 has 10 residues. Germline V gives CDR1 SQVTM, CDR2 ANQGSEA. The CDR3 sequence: CSVGSRPVHF. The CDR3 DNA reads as TGCAGCGTTGGAAGCAGACCCGTTCACTTC.

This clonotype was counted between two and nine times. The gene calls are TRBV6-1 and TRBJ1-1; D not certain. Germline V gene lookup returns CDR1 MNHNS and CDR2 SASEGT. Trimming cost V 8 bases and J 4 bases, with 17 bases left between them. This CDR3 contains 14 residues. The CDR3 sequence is CASRNRRWTTEAFF. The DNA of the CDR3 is TGTGCCAGCCGAAACAGACGGTGGACCACTGAAGCTTTCTTT.

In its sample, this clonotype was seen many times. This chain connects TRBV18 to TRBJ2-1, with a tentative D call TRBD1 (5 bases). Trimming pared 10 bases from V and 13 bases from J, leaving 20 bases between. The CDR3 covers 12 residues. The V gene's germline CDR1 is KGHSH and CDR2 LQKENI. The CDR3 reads CATNEGVANQFF. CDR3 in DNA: TGTGCCACAAACGAAGGGGTGGCAAACCAGTTCTTC.

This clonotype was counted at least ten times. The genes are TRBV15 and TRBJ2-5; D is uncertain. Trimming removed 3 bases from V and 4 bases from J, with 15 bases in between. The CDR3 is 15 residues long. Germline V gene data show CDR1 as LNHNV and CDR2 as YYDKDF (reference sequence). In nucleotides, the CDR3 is TGTGCCACCAGCAGTGTGAGTAGGCCTCCAGAGACCCAGTACTTC. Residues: CATSSVSRPPETQYF.

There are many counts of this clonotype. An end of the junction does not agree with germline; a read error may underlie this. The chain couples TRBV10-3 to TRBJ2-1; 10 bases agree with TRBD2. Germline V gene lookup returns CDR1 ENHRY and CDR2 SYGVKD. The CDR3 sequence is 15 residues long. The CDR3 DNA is TGTGCCATCAGTGTATCAGCGGGAGGGCCGAGGGAGGAGGTCTTC. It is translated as CAISVSAGGPREEVF.